The 20 T cell receptor beta chains in this list originate from one sample, sequenced in a study of T-cell memory formation after mild COVID-19. TCRdb redid the calling of the 5' RACE reads with MiXCR, one entry per CDR3 protein. The sample holds around 300,000 distinct CDR3 sequences; 10% to 15% are singletons and the top ten take 20% to 25%. Material: PBMCs or a T cell subset sorted from them (not recorded which). The receptors come from a man aged 18 to 30 who had mild COVID-19 (a few samples of this study predate the infection). Cell type and time point are not known.

The table lists this clonotype with a few counts. The J gene is TRBJ2-2, the V gene TRBV6-6, with 8 bases lining up with TRBD1. Germline trimming cut 3 bases from V and 7 bases from J; bases unmatched to any gene: 13. The CDR3 is 17 amino acids. Germline assignment: CDR1 MNHNY and CDR2 SVGAGI (reference sequence). In DNA, the CDR3 is TGTGCCAGCAGTTATCGTCCCGGCAGGGGGCTTGACGGGGAGCTGTTTTTT. Amino acids: CASSYRPGRGLDGELFF.

The chain combines TRBV7-9 with TRBJ2-6, with D perhaps matching TRBD2 (6 bases). CDR1 and CDR2 (germline): SEHNR, FQNEAQ (reference sequence). V lost 11 bases to trimming and J lost 2 bases, with 7 bases between them. CDR3 length: 12 amino acids. The CDR3 here is CAASAGANVLTF. The CDR3 region has the DNA TGTGCCGCTAGCGCTGGGGCCAACGTCCTGACTTTC.

This clonotype was seen a handful of times. The chain couples TRBV29-1 to TRBJ2-3; possible D gene TRBD2, 6 bases. V was clipped by 6 bases and J by 6 bases, with 13 bases between them. Germline V gene sequence: CDR1 SQVTM, CDR2 ANQGSEA. The CDR3 loop spans 12 amino acids. CDR3 amino acids: CSVWRGSDTQYF. CDR3 coding DNA: TGCAGCGTGTGGAGGGGATCGGATACGCAGTATTTT.

The sample holds a few counts of this clonotype. The V and J genes are TRBV18 and TRBJ1-5; 8 nucleotides agree with TRBD1. Germline V CDR1 and CDR2: KGHSH, LQKENI. The CDR3 extends over 18 amino acids. Trimming cost V 5 bases and J 5 bases; bases outside gene matches: 17. This chain's CDR3 is CASSTKILGQGQYQPQHF. The CDR3 DNA is TGTGCCAGCTCAACTAAAATACTTGGACAGGGCCAATATCAGCCCCAGCATTTT.

The genes are TRBV4-3 and TRBJ1-2; D gene uncertain. Trimming removed 0 bases at V and 4 bases at J, with 9 bases between. The CDR3 contains 14 residues. Germline CDR1 is LGHNA and CDR2 is YSLEER. CDR3 nucleotide sequence: TGCGCCAGCAGCCAAGAAAGCGGGAGCTATGGCTACACCTTC. This gives the protein CASSQESGSYGYTF.

This clonotype showed up many times. The rearrangement joins TRBV15 to TRBJ2-4; 9 bases are shared with TRBD2. The CDR3 covers 16 residues. Losses at the gene ends were 1 base for V and 3 bases for J; bases not matched to a gene: 4. Germline V CDR1 and CDR2: LNHNV, YYDKDF (reference sequence). The CDR3 protein is CATSRGISGGKNIQYF. CDR3 in DNA: TGTGCCACCAGCAGAGGGATTAGCGGGGGCAAAAACATTCAGTACTTC. Full variable domain (rest looked up from reference TRBV15 and TRBJ2-4): DAMVIQNPRYQVTQFGKPVTLSCSQTLNHNVMYWYQQKSSQAPKLLFHYYDKDFNNEADTPDNFQSRRPNTSFCFLDIRSPGLGDTAMYLCATSRGISGGKNIQYFGAGTRLSVL.

Ten or more counts support this clonotype. The V call is TRBV12-3 or TRBV12-4, the J call TRBJ1-1; 7 bases align to TRBD1. CDR3 length equals 15 residues. With V trimmed by 3 bases and J by 4 bases, 8 bases remained unmatched. This CDR3 is CASSLGQGGVTEAFF. In DNA, the CDR3 is TGTGCCAGCAGTTTGGGGCAAGGGGGCGTCACTGAAGCTTTCTTT.

There are a few counts of this clonotype. The rearrangement joins TRBV15 to TRBJ2-7, with a weak D call TRBD1 (5 bases). V was cut by 3 bases and J by 3 bases, with 9 bases left in between. This CDR3 has 13 amino acids. Germline assignment: CDR1 LNHNV and CDR2 YYDKDF (reference sequence). This CDR3 is CATSRDTLYEQYV. The CDR3 bases are TGTGCCACCAGCAGGGACACCCTCTACGAGCAGTACGTC.

The table lists this clonotype with a few counts. This rearrangement joins TRBV7-3 to TRBJ1-2; D may be TRBD1 (5 bases). V was clipped by 9 bases and J by 6 bases, with 20 bases between them. The CDR3 is made up of 14 amino acids. The germline V gene has CDR1 SGHTA and CDR2 FQGTGA. CDR3 sequence: CARISSQGINGYTF. In DNA, the CDR3 is TGTGCCAGGATTTCATCCCAGGGAATCAATGGCTACACCTTC.

The chain couples TRBV27 to TRBJ1-6, with D unclear. CDR3 length: 11 residues. Per the germline V gene, CDR1 is MNHEY and CDR2 is SMNVEV (reference sequence). V was trimmed by 6 bases and J by 7 bases, leaving 4 bases between them. The CDR3 loop is CASRGNSPLHF. The CDR3 nucleotides read TGTGCCAGCAGAGGGAATTCACCCCTCCACTTT.

The chain recombines TRBV4-1 with TRBJ2-3; tentatively, D is TRBD1 or TRBD2 (6 bases each). The CDR3 is 16 residues long. V lost 0 bases and J 3 bases, leaving 13 bases between the germline ends. Germline V gene lookup returns CDR1 MGHRA and CDR2 YSYEKL. As DNA, the CDR3 is TGCGCCAGCAGCCAAGATAGGGGGGCCCGGACAGATACGCAGTATTTT. As protein: CASSQDRGARTDTQYF.

The rearrangement uses TRBV11-2 and TRBJ2-7, with D perhaps TRBD1 or TRBD2 (5 bases each). V lost 2 bases to trimming and J lost 9 bases, with 17 bases between them. Per germline, CDR1 SGHAT and CDR2 FQNNGV. The CDR3 is 14 residues long. The CDR3 sequence: CASSLFGSRGGQYV. As DNA, the CDR3 is TGTGCCAGCAGCTTATTTGGGAGTCGTGGGGGGCAGTACGTC.

There are a few counts of this clonotype. The gene calls are TRBV20-1 and TRBJ1-4; D gene uncertain. Germline assignment: CDR1 DFQATT and CDR2 SNEGSKA (reference sequence). The CDR3 consists of 12 residues. CDR3 in DNA: TGCAGCGCAGAGGCCTACGATGAAAAACTGTTTTTT. It yields the protein CSAEAYDEKLFF.

The table lists this clonotype with a few counts. V and J are TRBV6-5 and TRBJ2-3, with unresolved D. CDR1 MNHEY and CDR2 SVGAGI come from the germline V gene. Between the trimmed V and J ends, which lost 3 bases and 1 base, there was a span of 8 bases. The CDR3 runs to 14 residues. CDR3 DNA: TGTGCCAGCAGTTATTTCCAGGGCACAGATACGCAGTATTTT. Protein sequence: CASSYFQGTDTQYF.

The V call is TRBV29-1, the J call TRBJ2-5, with 9 bases identical to TRBD2. The V and J ends lost 7 bases and 1 base, in that order; junction bases with no gene match: 10. The germline gives CDR1 SQVTM, CDR2 ANQGSEA. The length of the CDR3 is 15 residues. The CDR3 DNA reads as TGCAGCGCCCGAAATAGCGGGGGACTCCAAGAGACCCAGTACTTC. Amino acid sequence: CSARNSGGLQETQYF.

At least ten counts were recorded for this clonotype. This sequence joins TRBV29-1 and TRBJ2-2; D remains ambiguous. Deletions cut 3 bases from V and 4 bases from J, with 6 bases between. CDR3 length: 12 amino acids. The germline V gene has CDR1 SQVTM and CDR2 ANQGSEA. The CDR3 DNA is TGCAGCGTTGATTTCCTCACCGGGGAGCTGTTTTTT. Translating it yields CSVDFLTGELFF.

The chain recombines TRBV6-5 with TRBJ2-4; possible D gene TRBD1, 5 bases. The V end lost 2 bases, the J end lost 11 bases, and 19 bases lay between the germline ends. The CDR3 runs to 15 residues. CDR1 MNHEY and CDR2 SVGAGI come from the germline V gene. In nucleotides, the CDR3 is TGTGCCAGCAGTTACCTCACCAAGGGGCAGTTCCTTCAGTACTTC. Translated, it gives CASSYLTKGQFLQYF.

Concerning this clonotype itself: Because the CDR3's place on the DNA is in doubt, the DNA is left out and the CDR3 is given as listed by TCRdb. This chain uses TRBV7-9 with TRBJ1-1. Looked up from germline, CDR1 is SEHNR and CDR2 is FQNEAQ (reference sequence). A total of 12 residues make up the CDR3, ends included. This chain's CDR3 is CASSLWGEGTFF.

This clonotype was observed a handful of times. This rearrangement joins TRBV28 to TRBJ2-4; 12 bases align to TRBD1. Germline CDR1 reads MDHEN; CDR2 reads SYDVKM. The CDR3 contains 19 residues. Trimming removed 7 bases from V and 0 bases from J; junction bases left unmatched: 13. CDR3 sequence (DNA): TGTGCCAGCATCCCAACCCGGGACAGGGGGCTTATAGCCAAAAACATTCAGTACTTC. Translation gives CASIPTRDRGLIAKNIQYF.

This clonotype occurred many times. The chain recombines TRBV5-4 with TRBJ2-1; 11 nucleotides align to TRBD2. Germline CDR1 reads SGHNT; CDR2 reads YYREEE (reference sequence). V shed 4 bases, J shed 3 bases, and the junction held 6 bases outside the gene matches. The CDR3 spans 16 residues. CDR3 nucleotides: TGTGCCAGCAGCCCCACTAGCGGGGGCCACTACAATGAGCAGTTCTTC. Amino acid sequence: CASSPTSGGHYNEQFF. Using reference TRBV5-4 and TRBJ2-1 for the parts outside the CDR3, the full variable domain is ETGVTQSPTHLIKTRGQQVTLRCSSQSGHNTVSWYQQALGQGPQFIFQYYREEENGRGNFPPRFSGLQFPNYSSELNVNALELDDSALYLCASSPTSGGHYNEQFFGPGTRLTVL.